The clone carrying this T cell receptor (beta chain) was detected only a few times. Its specificity is not known. Other DNA variants within this sample encode the same CDR3. Expressed TCRB transcripts were sequenced after all isolated RNA was converted to cDNA. The data were produced by immunoSEQ multiplex PCR, yet TCRdb's version contains in-frame clones alone and is incomplete. The data contain about 320,000 clones, approximately 15% of them singletons. The source of the sample is a study of beta chain features in type 1 diabetes. Study results and caveats: Patients with Type 1 diabetes showed moderately but significantly shorter TCRB CDR3s in all four CD4+ subsets.

Trimming left V 6 bases short and J 3 bases short, with 9 bases between. CDR1 MNHNS and CDR2 SASEGT come from the germline V gene. The CDR3 is 13 amino acids. This receptor was taken from a man aged 25-45 years in good health. This chain joins TRBV6-1 and TRBJ2-1, with D perhaps matching TRBD2 (6 bases). The sequencing sample was made of central memory CD4+ T cells from blood. The CDR3 sequence: CASSGSGYNEQFF. DNA for the CDR3: TGTGCCAGCAGCGGGAGTGGCTACAATGAGCAGTTCTTC.